The TCR beta chain under discussion was sequenced for a study of PD-L1 blockade in urothelial cancer. Background on the study: The researchers analyzed blood 3 weeks (second dose) and 6 weeks after treatment start. The median T cell count in blood samples was some 140,000.

Germline V gene data show CDR1 as SGHKS and CDR2 as YYEKEE (reference sequence). This CDR3 has 13 residues. V was shortened by 0 bases and J by 4 bases, with 4 bases between the two germline ends. Profiling relied on immunoSEQ multiplex PCR, and the TCRdb table lists in-frame clones only, not all of them. Of 60,000 to 75,000 clones in the sample, approximately 86% were seen once. As for time point: pretreatment peripheral blood. The sequencing here drew on PBMCs, taken around atezolizumab (anti-PD-L1) treatment. The receptor was derived from a man in his sixties with urothelial cancer. V usage is TRBV5-5 and J usage is TRBJ2-2; D uncertain. The chain's CDR3 is CASSLVFTGELFF. The CDR3 nucleotides read TGTGCCAGCAGCTTGGTCTTCACCGGGGAGCTGTTTTTT.